Below, 32 T cell receptor beta chains from the same sample are listed, as sequenced in a study of early T cells in non-severe SARS-CoV-2 infection. Using its own MiXCR run on the 5' RACE reads, TCRdb lists one record per CDR3 protein. The sample lists about 44,000 distinct CDR3 sequences, about 25% occurring once. The material sequenced was whole blood, taken at baseline. These receptors were obtained from an adult who was a healthcare worker with PCR-confirmed SARS-CoV-2 infection or an uninfected control (not recorded which).

This clonotype was counted between two and nine times. The gene calls are TRBV3-1 and TRBJ2-5, with D perhaps being TRBD1 or TRBD2 (5 bases each). There are 18 residues in the CDR3. In germline, CDR1 is LGHDT, CDR2 YNNKEL (reference sequence). Between the trimmed V and J ends, which lost 0 bases and 3 bases, there was a span of 20 bases. The CDR3 loop is CASSQETGTLRPKETQYF. The CDR3, as DNA: TGTGCCAGCAGCCAAGAAACCGGGACCCTACGGCCAAAAGAGACCCAGTACTTC.

This clonotype came up many times. This chain connects TRBV27 to TRBJ2-7; a possible D gene is TRBD1 (6 bases). Germline CDR1 MNHEY, CDR2 SMNVEV (reference sequence). Trimming pared 5 bases from V and 0 bases from J, leaving 14 bases between. This CDR3 spans 15 amino acids. CDR3 bases: TGTGCCAGCAGTACGACAGGTCCCTCCTCCTACGAGCAGTACTTC. Amino acids: CASSTTGPSSYEQYF.

This clonotype was seen more than once but under ten times. Relative to the germline gene, one junction end is altered; a read error may explain this. The chain combines TRBV6-4 with TRBJ1-2; D is unclear. The length of the CDR3 is 16 residues. Germline-derived CDR1 and CDR2 are MRHNA and SNTAGT. The CDR3 sequence is CASTDWRNEGQAGYTF. In nucleotides, the CDR3 is TGTGCCAGCACTGACTGGAGGAATGAGGGTCAGGCTGGCTACACCTTC.

This clonotype was seen only a few times. This sequence joins TRBV18 and TRBJ1-5, with D tentatively TRBD1 (5 bases). The CDR3 sequence is 14 residues long. V dropped 1 base and J dropped 5 bases, with 9 bases sitting between them. Germline CDR1 is KGHSH and CDR2 is LQKENI. The CDR3 reads CASSPQGLDQPQHF. As DNA, the CDR3 is TGTGCCAGCTCACCACAGGGGCTGGATCAGCCCCAGCATTTT. The full variable domain, with the rest looked up from reference TRBV18 and TRBJ1-5, is NAGVMQNPRHLVRRRGQEARLRCSPMKGHSHVYWYRQLPEEGLKFMVYLQKENIIDESGMPKERFSAEFPKEGPSILRIQQVVRGDSAAYFCASSPQGLDQPQHFGDGTRLSIL.

The chain is built from TRBV27 and TRBJ2-5; 8 bases line up with TRBD1. The germline CDR1 and CDR2 sequences are MNHEY and SMNVEV (reference sequence). This CDR3 is built from 15 residues. J lost 5 bases, V lost 3 bases, and 8 bases had no gene match. The CDR3 here is CASSLRGQVWETQYF. The CDR3 DNA sequence: TGTGCCAGCAGTTTGAGGGGACAGGTGTGGGAGACCCAGTACTTC.

The genes are TRBV5-4 and TRBJ1-2; D is ambiguous. V dropped 0 bases and J dropped 6 bases, with 12 bases sitting between them. The germline V gene has CDR1 SGHNT and CDR2 YYREEE (reference sequence). This CDR3 region has 14 residues. DNA of the CDR3: TGTGCCAGCAGCTTGGTCAGTAGCCGGGATGGCTACACCTTC. Translating gives CASSLVSSRDGYTF.

J is TRBJ2-2 and V is TRBV12-3 or TRBV12-4; 8 bases align to TRBD1. V lost 6 bases and J lost 4; bases outside the gene matches: 7. The CDR3 consists of 15 residues. The CDR3 sequence: CASRRTGFSTGELFF. The CDR3 nucleotides are TGTGCCAGCAGGAGGACAGGGTTCTCCACCGGGGAGCTGTTTTTT.

The V call is TRBV5-4, the J call TRBJ2-2, with D tentatively TRBD1 (6 bases). Germline V gene data show CDR1 as SGHNT and CDR2 as YYREEE (reference sequence). This CDR3 is built from 14 residues. Trimming took 0 bases from V and 10 from J, leaving 13 bases between them. CDR3 nucleotide sequence: TGTGCCAGCAGCTTGGTCGGCACAGGGCCGGAGCTGTTTTTT. This codes for CASSLVGTGPELFF.

The V gene is TRBV19, the J gene TRBJ1-5; maybe TRBD1 (5 bases). Trimming left V 0 bases short and J 1 base short, with 7 bases between. This CDR3 comprises 15 residues. Germline-derived CDR1 and CDR2 are LNHDA and SQIVND (reference sequence). The CDR3 protein is CASSIDNRSNQPQHF. Here the CDR3 DNA reads TGTGCCAGTAGTATAGATAACAGGAGCAATCAGCCCCAGCATTTT.

On this clonotype: Sequence at one end of the junction differs from germline and may be a read error. The rearrangement joins TRBV5-1 to TRBJ2-7, with 9 bases that match TRBD1. The CDR3 is 14 amino acids. Germline assignment: CDR1 SGHRS and CDR2 YFSETQ. The DNA of the CDR3 is TGTGCCAGCAGCCCGACAGGGGGAGGATACGAGCAGTACTTC. It translates to CASSPTGGGYEQYF.

V gene TRBV6-5 combines with J gene TRBJ2-1, with TRBD1 identical over 7 bases. Germline-derived CDR1 and CDR2 are MNHEY and SVGAGI. This CDR3 spans 21 amino acids. Trimming cost V 7 bases and J 6 bases; bases outside gene matches: 30. The CDR3 nucleotides read TGTGCCAGCACCCTACCCCGAGACAGGGATACTAACAATGAAGGTTCCAATGAGCAGTTCTTC. Its protein is CASTLPRDRDTNNEGSNEQFF.

This clonotype was counted only a few times. The CDR3 DNA reads as TGTGCCAGCAGCCGACAGCGGGGTTCAGAGACCCAGTACTTC. This sequence encodes CASSRQRGSETQYF. This chain joins TRBV7-6 and TRBJ2-5; 7 positions match TRBD2. Trimming removed 5 bases from V and 4 bases from J; junction bases left unmatched: 7. Germline V gene data show CDR1 as SGHVS and CDR2 as FNYEAQ. This CDR3 region has 14 residues.

This clonotype was counted between two and nine times. The V call is TRBV3-1, the J call TRBJ1-1; 8 nucleotides line up with TRBD1. Germline CDR1 LGHDT, CDR2 YNNKEL (reference sequence). The CDR3 runs to 17 residues. Losses at the gene ends were 0 bases for V and 5 bases for J; bases not matched to a gene: 11. The CDR3 loop is CASSQEDRIRQGTEAFF. Here the CDR3 DNA reads TGTGCCAGCAGCCAAGAGGATCGAATAAGACAGGGGACTGAAGCTTTCTTT.

This clonotype was counted a few times. The chain is built from TRBV19 and TRBJ1-2; TRBD1 matches 9 bases. After removal of 8 bases from V and 3 bases from J, the junction contained 10 bases not matched to a gene. The CDR3 consists of 15 residues. CDR1 is LNHDA, CDR2 SQIVND, per germline (reference sequence). CDR3 residues: CASRTTDRGDYGYTF. The CDR3 nucleotides are TGTGCCAGTCGCACAACGGACAGGGGAGACTATGGCTACACCTTC.

The J gene is TRBJ2-3, the V gene TRBV12-3 or TRBV12-4; 8 bases align to TRBD2. The CDR3 extends over 16 amino acids. J gave up 2 bases and V 6 bases, and 10 bases lay outside the gene matches. The DNA for the CDR3 is TGTGCCAGCAGGCCGGGACTAGGGTTACTCACAGATACGCAGTATTTT. Its protein product is CASRPGLGLLTDTQYF.

A few counts support this clonotype. V and J are TRBV18 and TRBJ1-5, with D perhaps TRBD1 (6 bases). Between the trimmed V and J ends, which lost 3 bases and 6 bases, there was a span of 18 bases. Germline V gene sequence: CDR1 KGHSH, CDR2 LQKENI. The CDR3 is 16 amino acids. This CDR3 is CASSPIEGGSAQPQHF. In DNA, the CDR3 is TGTGCCAGCTCACCCATCGAAGGGGGTTCAGCTCAGCCCCAGCATTTT.

The chain links TRBV7-9 to TRBJ2-4; D perhaps matches TRBD2 (5 bases). Germline V CDR1 and CDR2: SEHNR, FQNEAQ (reference sequence). The CDR3 loop spans 14 amino acids. V was pared by 5 bases and J by 6 bases, with 14 bases between. The CDR3 DNA reads as TGTGCCAGCAGCCGGACTCAAACGAGAAACATTCAGTACTTC. Its protein product is CASSRTQTRNIQYF.

This clonotype was found many times. This rearrangement joins TRBV29-1 to TRBJ1-1; the D gene is possibly TRBD1 (6 bases). Per germline, CDR1 SQVTM and CDR2 ANQGSEA. With 7 bases removed from V and 0 bases from J, the gap between germline ends came to 12 bases. This CDR3 contains 13 residues. DNA of the CDR3: TGCAGCGCCCCTGGACAGATGAACACTGAAGCTTTCTTT. Translated: CSAPGQMNTEAFF.

Turning to this clonotype: A single base separates this from a much larger clone, so it may be a read error. No conserved phenylalanine or tryptophan ends this CDR3, so it is likely a read error. CDR3 sequence: CASSVGLGQGEYEQYY. Here the CDR3 DNA reads TGTGCCAGCAGCGTAGGATTAGGACAGGGAGAATACGAGCAGTACTAC. V gene TRBV9 combines with J gene TRBJ2-7; TRBD1 agrees at 8 bases. Looked up from germline, CDR1 is SGDLS and CDR2 is YYNGEE. The J segment lost 4 bases and the V segment lost 0 bases, leaving 9 bases of the junction unmatched. CDR3 length equals 16 residues.

This clonotype appeared a few times. This rearrangement joins TRBV3-1 to TRBJ2-5; perhaps D is TRBD1 or TRBD2 (5 bases each). The CDR3 is 16 residues long. Germline CDR1 and CDR2: LGHDT and YNNKEL (reference sequence). V was trimmed by 0 bases and J by 0 bases, leaving 11 bases between them. CDR3 loop: CASSQDRGPYQETQYF. In nucleotides, the CDR3 is TGTGCCAGCAGCCAAGATAGGGGACCGTACCAAGAGACCCAGTACTTC.

This clonotype was seen a few times. The V call is TRBV10-1, the J call TRBJ1-2; 7 bases line up with TRBD1. Per germline, CDR1 WNHNN and CDR2 SYGVQD (reference sequence). The V and J ends lost 5 bases and 3 bases, in that order; junction bases with no gene match: 6. The CDR3 totals 14 residues. The CDR3 spells CASSPAGQHYGYTF. In nucleotides, the CDR3 is TGCGCCAGCAGTCCCGCGGGACAGCACTATGGCTACACCTTC.

The chain employs TRBV20-1 and TRBJ1-5, with no clear D. V was cut by 6 bases and J by 4 bases, with 13 bases left in between. The germline gives CDR1 DFQATT, CDR2 SNEGSKA (reference sequence). The CDR3 spans 13 residues. The CDR3: CSAQYFRNQPQHF. The CDR3 DNA is TGCAGTGCCCAATACTTTCGGAATCAGCCCCAGCATTTT.

CDR3 sequence reads: CASSLIGGTEAFF. The CDR3 DNA reads TGTGCCAGCAGCTTGATAGGTGGAACTGAAGCTTTCTTT. The chain combines TRBV5-7 with TRBJ1-1; D is uncertain. TRBV5-7 is an ORF for which the function is uncertain. This CDR3 spans 13 amino acids. V gave up 1 base and J gave up 5 bases, with 9 bases separating them.

This clonotype has at least ten counts. The rearrangement links TRBV5-1 to TRBJ1-2; 7 nucleotides match TRBD1. In germline, CDR1 is SGHRS, CDR2 YFSETQ. V was clipped by 5 bases and J by 0 bases; unmatched bases: 13. CDR3 size: 17 residues. CDR3 protein: CASSLGDSTKSNYGYTF. The CDR3 bases are TGCGCCAGCAGTCTCGGGGACAGTACGAAGTCTAACTATGGCTACACCTTC.

The chain couples TRBV7-9 to TRBJ1-1; D is perhaps TRBD1 (5 bases). Trimming removed 4 bases from V and 2 bases from J, with 11 bases in between. This CDR3 spans 14 amino acids. CDR1 SEHNR and CDR2 FQNEAQ come from the germline V gene (reference sequence). CDR3 sequence reads: CASSSSGINTEAFF. The DNA for the CDR3 is TGTGCCAGCAGCTCTTCAGGGATTAACACTGAAGCTTTCTTT.

The chain uses TRBV12-3 or TRBV12-4 and TRBJ2-7; D not resolved. Trimming cost V 3 bases and J 2 bases, with 11 bases left between them. The CDR3 consists of 14 residues. CDR3 region: CASSFGDGTYEQYF. The CDR3, as DNA: TGTGCCAGCAGTTTTGGAGACGGTACCTACGAGCAGTACTTC.

The V and J genes are TRBV14 and TRBJ2-7, with no clear D. The CDR3 sequence is 13 residues long. The V end lost 0 bases, the J end lost 4 bases, and 7 bases lay between the germline ends. The V gene's germline CDR1 is SGHDN and CDR2 FVKESK. The CDR3 reads CASSQDLVYEQYF. CDR3 coding DNA: TGTGCCAGCAGCCAAGATTTAGTGTACGAGCAGTACTTC.

This clonotype was seen a few times. This rearrangement joins TRBV7-9 to TRBJ1-5; D remains ambiguous. Germline CDR1 SEHNR, CDR2 FQNEAQ (reference sequence). The CDR3 is made up of 15 amino acids. V lost 6 bases and J lost 0, with 12 bases in between. The CDR3 reads CASSPVGNSNQPQHF. CDR3 nucleotide sequence: TGTGCCAGCAGTCCAGTAGGGAATAGCAATCAGCCCCAGCATTTT.

This chain uses TRBV29-1 with TRBJ2-6, with D maybe TRBD2 (5 bases). The CDR3 length is 12 residues. Germline loops: CDR1 SQVTM, CDR2 ANQGSEA. V was trimmed by 4 bases and J by 6 bases, leaving 7 bases between them. In nucleotides, the CDR3 is TGCAGCGTTGGGACTGAGGCCAACGTCCTGACTTTC. Translated: CSVGTEANVLTF.

This clonotype was picked up a small number of times. This rearrangement joins TRBV29-1 to TRBJ1-3; 7 nucleotides match TRBD1. The germline CDR1 and CDR2 sequences are SQVTM and ANQGSEA. V was clipped by 4 bases and J by 7 bases; unmatched bases: 4. The CDR3 runs 12 residues. The CDR3 spells CSVVGRGNTIYF. Here the CDR3 DNA reads TGCAGCGTTGTCGGCAGGGGGAACACCATATATTTT.

CDR3 in DNA: TGTGCCAGCAGTTCACAGGGGTCGAACACTGAAGCTTTCTTT. Translation gives CASSSQGSNTEAFF. The V and J genes are TRBV7-9 and TRBJ1-1; 7 bases are a match to TRBD1. Germline V gene lookup returns CDR1 SEHNR and CDR2 FQNEAQ (reference sequence). V lost 6 bases to trimming and J lost 1 base; unmatched junction nucleotides: 5. This CDR3 spans 14 amino acids.

The gene calls are TRBV11-3 and TRBJ2-3; 11 nucleotides line up with TRBD2. Germline V gene data show CDR1 as SGHNT and CDR2 as YENEEA. The CDR3 runs to 16 residues. Trimming cost V 5 bases and J 5 bases; bases outside gene matches: 9. The CDR3 region is CASSREVAGGLDTQYF. CDR3 DNA sequence: TGTGCCAGCAGCCGCGAGGTAGCGGGGGGGCTAGATACGCAGTATTTT.